The sequence of this T cell receptor (beta chain) was determined in a study of T cell responses to AZD1222 COVID-19 vaccine. Study observations and caveats: Spike-specific TCR breadth and depth were elevated following two AZD1222 doses.

The method was immunoSEQ multiplex PCR; TCRdb's version includes in-frame clones alone and lacks a portion of them. The table lists about 110,000 clones, 80% to 85% of them singletons, with 9.4% in the top ten. As to this clone: Antigen: not known.

The CDR3 is 14 residues long. V lost 5 bases and J 0 bases, leaving 10 bases between the germline ends. CDR1 SQVTM and CDR2 ANQGSEA come from the germline V gene. This receptor was obtained from an adult in good health. The chain carries TRBV29-1 and TRBJ1-4; TRBD1 is a possible D gene (5 bases). The material sequenced was peripheral blood, taken on day 0 of AZD1222 vaccination. The CDR3 reads CSVIDRTTNEKLFF. In nucleotides, the CDR3 is TGCAGCGTTATTGACAGAACAACTAATGAAAAACTGTTTTTT.